A selection of T cell receptor beta chains follows, all from one sample in a study of blood T cell repertoires in COVID-19. The data were produced by immunoSEQ multiplex PCR, yet TCRdb's version contains in-frame clones alone and is incomplete. Of 200,000 or so clones listed, 70% to 90% are singletons. The source material was PBMCs or T cells enriched from blood (not recorded which). Receptors originate from a woman between 35 and 50 years old with acute COVID-19. The CDR3 runs from the conserved cysteine through the conserved F or W. The D gene is left open where the match is weak. Part of the rows lack a size; the others show once, few, many or a class for expanded clones.

clone_size,j_call,d_call,v_call,cdr3_nt,cdr3_aa
.,TRBJ2-1,TRBD1,TRBV4-3,TGCGCCAGCAGCCTCGGGACAGGCAGCTCCTACAATGAGCAGTTCTTC,CASSLGTGSSYNEQFF
.,TRBJ1-1,.,TRBV29-1,TGCAGCGCATACAGGAACACTGAAGCTTTCTTT,CSAYRNTEAFF
many,TRBJ2-1,TRBD1,TRBV4-1,TGCGCCAGCAGTAACCGGGACAGGGGTACTGAGCAGTTCTTC,CASSNRDRGTEQFF
.,TRBJ2-2,.,TRBV7-9,TGTGCCAGCAGCTTGGGGAGAGTCAACACCGGGGAGCTGTTTTTT,CASSLGRVNTGELFF
.,TRBJ1-1,.,TRBV2,TGTGCCAGCCAGCCAGGGGCGGGGAACACTGAAGCTTTCTTT,CASQPGAGNTEAFF
.,TRBJ1-2,TRBD1,TRBV19,TGTGCCAGTAGTATGGGAGACAGGGGAAGCTATGGCTACACCTTC,CASSMGDRGSYGYTF
.,TRBJ1-1,.,TRBV29-1,TGCAGCGTTGGGGAGAGCGGACGGCGTTACTTT,CSVGESGRRYF
.,TRBJ1-6,TRBD1,TRBV5-4,TGTGCCACAGGGACAGGGGACAATTCACCCCTCCACTTT,CATGTGDNSPLHF
.,TRBJ1-1,TRBD1,TRBV29-1,TGCAGCGTGGTGGGACAGCTAATGAACACTGAAGCTTTCTTT,CSVVGQLMNTEAFF
.,TRBJ2-7,.,TRBV12-1,TGTGCCAGCAGCTCTACGGGGAGGGACAGGGGGATCCACGAGCAGTACTTC,CASSSTGRDRGIHEQYF
.,TRBJ1-2,TRBD1,TRBV10-1,TGCGCCAGCAGTGAGTGGACAGGGAAGAATGGCTACACCTTC,CASSEWTGKNGYTF
once,TRBJ1-6,TRBD1,TRBV18,TGTGCCAGCTCACAATCGGCAGGGGGTTCACCCCTCCACTTT,CASSQSAGGSPLHF
.,TRBJ2-5,.,TRBV4-3,TGCGCCAGCAGCCATATAGGGGGTAGGGAGACCCAGTACTTC,CASSHIGGRETQYF
.,TRBJ2-3,.,TRBV7-2,TGTGCCAGCAGCTTGACTAGGGGCACAGATACGCAGTATTTT,CASSLTRGTDTQYF
.,TRBJ2-1,.,TRBV7-2,TGTGCCAGCAGCCTTCACGGGAATTACAATGAGCAGTTCTTC,CASSLHGNYNEQFF
.,TRBJ2-3,TRBD2,TRBV5-1,TGCGCCAGCAGCTTGGCTGCGGGAGGCACAGATACGCAGTATTTT,CASSLAAGGTDTQYF
once,TRBJ1-1,.,TRBV5-1,TGCGCCAGCAGCTTGGCGGGTTTCACTGAAGCTTTCTTT,CASSLAGFTEAFF
.,TRBJ1-2,.,TRBV3-1/TRBV3-2,TGTGCCAGCAGCCGGGCCTATGGCTACACCTTC,CASSRAYGYTF
once,TRBJ1-2,.,TRBV27,TGTGCCAGCAGTTGGGCGGGGTACTATGGCTACACCTTC,CASSWAGYYGYTF
.,TRBJ2-3,TRBD2,TRBV12-5,TGTGCTAGTGGTTTGGGGCTCGCGGGAGCTACAGATACGCAGTATTTT,CASGLGLAGATDTQYF
many,TRBJ1-2,.,TRBV7-6,TGTGCCAGCAGCTTAGGAGCGGGGCCAGGGCCTCGCGGCTACACCTTC,CASSLGAGPGPRGYTF
.,TRBJ2-7,.,TRBV30,TGTGCCTGGAGTCCATGGGGGGGGCAGGGGGCGCGGGAGCAGTACTTC,CAWSPWGGQGAREQYF
.,TRBJ2-1,TRBD2,TRBV27,TGTGCCAGCAGTCCCCGGGGGGGGAGCAACAATGAGCAGTTCTTC,CASSPRGGSNNEQFF
.,TRBJ1-1,.,TRBV27,TGTGCCAGCAGTTTATTATCGTTGGGGCGGGGGCAGAACACTGAAGCTTTCTTT,CASSLLSLGRGQNTEAFF
once,TRBJ2-5,.,TRBV18,TGTGCCAGCTCACCTACAGGGTCTACAAAGACCCAGTACTTC,CASSPTGSTKTQYF
.,TRBJ1-1,.,TRBV7-2,TGTGCCAGCAGCGTCACAGGGAACACTGAAGCTTTCTTT,CASSVTGNTEAFF
.,TRBJ2-1,.,TRBV6-2/TRBV6-3,TGTGCCAGCAGCCACAGCTATACTGAGCAGTTCTTC,CASSHSYTEQFF
.,TRBJ1-3,.,TRBV19,TGTGCCAGTACCGTGACTCTGAGCTCTGGAAACACCATATATTTT,CASTVTLSSGNTIYF
.,TRBJ1-2,TRBD1,TRBV11-2,TGTGCCAGCAGCTTATGGACAGGGATTTATGGCTACACCTTC,CASSLWTGIYGYTF
once,TRBJ1-5,.,TRBV7-2,TGTGCCAGCAGCTTATACACAGAAGACAATCAGCCCCAGCATTTT,CASSLYTEDNQPQHF
.,TRBJ2-2,.,TRBV30,TGTGCCTGGACAGACAGTCACGACTCGCTTGGAGAGCTGTTTTTT,CAWTDSHDSLGELFF
.,TRBJ1-2,TRBD1,TRBV5-1,TGCGCCAGCAGCTGGTCGACAGGGAATAACTATGGCTACACCTTC,CASSWSTGNNYGYTF
.,TRBJ1-1,.,TRBV4-3,TGCGCCAGCAGCCAAGAACTGTCCGGGTACACTGAAGCTTTCTTT,CASSQELSGYTEAFF
.,TRBJ1-6,TRBD1,TRBV10-3,TGTGCCATCAGGGGACAGTTCAATTCACCCCTCCACTTT,CAIRGQFNSPLHF
.,TRBJ2-2,TRBD1,TRBV9,TGTGCCAGCAGCGTACGGGACAGCGAAAGGGGCACCGGGGAGCTGTTTTTT,CASSVRDSERGTGELFF
.,TRBJ1-2,TRBD1,TRBV5-4,TGTGCCAGCAGCTCCATGACAGGGGTTCATGGCTACACCTTC,CASSSMTGVHGYTF
.,TRBJ2-5,TRBD2,TRBV11-2,TGTGCCAGCAGGGGACTAGCAATTTCGGAGACCCAGTACTTC,CASRGLAISETQYF
.,TRBJ1-1,TRBD1,TRBV10-1,TGCGCCAGCAGTCCCGGACAGGTTCGAGTGGCTTTCTTT,CASSPGQVRVAFF
.,TRBJ1-3,TRBD1,TRBV27,TGTGCCAGCAGTGCCGGACAGGGGCCCGGAAACACCATATATTTT,CASSAGQGPGNTIYF
.,TRBJ2-3,.,TRBV2,TGTGCCAGCAGTTCTTACACAGATACGCAGTATTTT,CASSSYTDTQYF
.,TRBJ1-5,.,TRBV27,TGTGCCAGCAGTCCCCGTGGGGGCGGGCAGCCCCAGCATTTT,CASSPRGGGQPQHF
.,TRBJ2-2,TRBD1,TRBV30,TGTGCCTGGAGTGTTGGGACAGGGCAAACCGGGGAGCTGTTTTTT,CAWSVGTGQTGELFF
.,TRBJ1-6,.,TRBV5-1,TGCGCCAGCCGGGAGATAGGCGGGATCAATAATTCACCCCTCCACTTT,CASREIGGINNSPLHF
.,TRBJ2-7,.,TRBV11-2,TGTGCCAGCAGCCGAAACCAGGGATCCGAATACGAGCAGTACTTC,CASSRNQGSEYEQYF
.,TRBJ2-7,TRBD1,TRBV14,TGTGCCAGCAGCCTCCCCGGGACAGGAGTCTACGAGCAGTACTTC,CASSLPGTGVYEQYF
few,TRBJ1-2,.,TRBV28,TGTGCCAGCAGTCTCCCCGGTTATGGCTACACCTTC,CASSLPGYGYTF
.,TRBJ2-2,TRBD2,TRBV19,TGTGCCAGTAGTATAGTTGGACTAGCCCACGGGGAGCTGTTTTTT,CASSIVGLAHGELFF
.,TRBJ1-1,.,TRBV10-3,TGTGCCATCAGCTCCGGACAGCTAAGGGGGGAAGCTTTCTTT,CAISSGQLRGEAFF
few,TRBJ1-4,.,TRBV19,TGTGCCAGTAGTCCTACTCTCCGGGCTAATGAAAAACTGTTTTTT,CASSPTLRANEKLFF
.,TRBJ1-2,.,TRBV5-1,TGCGCCAGCAGCCCCTACCGACAGTCTAACTATGGCTACACCTTC,CASSPYRQSNYGYTF
.,TRBJ1-1,TRBD1,TRBV6-2/TRBV6-3,TGTGCCAGCAGTTACGGGTTCGGGCAGGGGGGCACTGAAGCTTTCTTT,CASSYGFGQGGTEAFF
.,TRBJ2-1,.,TRBV5-1,TGCGCCAGCAGCTCGTACAGGGACAATGAGCAGTTCTTC,CASSSYRDNEQFF
.,TRBJ1-4,.,TRBV10-3,TGTGCCATCAGCCGTACAGGATCGAATGAAAAACTGTTTTTT,CAISRTGSNEKLFF
.,TRBJ1-5,.,TRBV5-6,TGTGCCAGCAGCTTGGCGGGAGGTAGCAATCAGCCCCAGCATTTT,CASSLAGGSNQPQHF